The 13 T cell receptor beta chains below come from one sample, sequenced in a study of T cell repertoires and HLA-DP antigens. These TCRs are of unknown antigen specificity. The table came from immunoSEQ multiplex PCR; TCRdb's copy has only in-frame clones and leaves some out. The table shows 85,000 to 90,000 clones, with roughly nine tenths occurring only once. The sequenced material came from CD4+ T cells from PBMCs. Receptors originate from a man aged 45-60 years in good health and CMV-seronegative.

The chain combines TRBV7-3 with TRBJ2-3; no definite D call. This CDR3 has 11 amino acids. Germline V gene lookup returns CDR1 SGHTA and CDR2 FQGTGA. The V end lost 4 bases, the J end lost 8 bases, and 7 bases lay between the germline ends. CDR3 sequence: CASSSSGTQYF. DNA of the CDR3: TGTGCCAGCAGCTCCAGTGGTACGCAGTATTTT.

CDR3 DNA sequence: TGTGCCAGCAGCTTGGGGGGGACAGGGCCTAATGAAAAACTGTTTTTT. Residues: CASSLGGTGPNEKLFF. The chain has TRBV5-4 and TRBJ1-4; 9 positions match TRBD1. The CDR3 length is 16 residues. The V gene end was trimmed by 0 bases and the J gene end by 3 bases; junction bases not matched to a gene: 3. The V gene's germline CDR1 is SGHNT and CDR2 YYREEE (reference sequence).

The chain combines TRBV4-1 with TRBJ2-5; D tentatively reads TRBD1 or TRBD2 (6 bases each). Per the germline V gene, CDR1 is MGHRA and CDR2 is YSYEKL. The V gene lost 1 base and the J gene lost 4 bases, with 13 bases spanning the gap. The CDR3 is 15 residues long. CDR3 region: CASSQVFPGAETQYF. The CDR3 region has the DNA TGCGCCAGCAGCCAAGTGTTCCCGGGGGCAGAGACCCAGTACTTC.

The chain employs TRBV18 and TRBJ2-5; 7 nucleotides agree with TRBD2. In germline, CDR1 is KGHSH, CDR2 LQKENI. Trimming at V came to 4 bases and at J to 1 base, leaving 0 bases not matched to a gene. There are 13 residues in the CDR3. CDR3 residues: CASSRGGQETQYF. CDR3 nucleotides: TGTGCCAGCTCACGGGGGGGCCAAGAGACCCAGTACTTC.

This clone turned up a few times. The V gene is TRBV15, the J gene TRBJ1-1; no reliable D call. V lost 0 bases and J lost 4, with 6 bases in between. Per germline, CDR1 LNHNV and CDR2 YYDKDF (reference sequence). This CDR3 comprises 13 residues. CDR3 sequence reads: CATSRDFATEAFF. In nucleotides, the CDR3 is TGTGCCACCAGCAGAGATTTCGCCACTGAAGCTTTCTTT.

This chain joins TRBV9 and TRBJ2-7; the D gene is possibly TRBD1 (6 bases). Trimming pared 3 bases from V and 2 bases from J, leaving 24 bases between. The V gene's germline CDR1 is SGDLS and CDR2 YYNGEE. This CDR3 has 18 residues. In nucleotides, the CDR3 is TGTGCCAGCAGCGGACCAACAGGGCATGGGACGAATCCCTACGAGCAGTACTTC. Its translation is CASSGPTGHGTNPYEQYF.

V is TRBV9 and J is TRBJ1-2; 7 bases agree with TRBD1. Unmatched junction bases numbered 11, after V lost 3 bases and J lost 3 bases. This CDR3 is 16 amino acids long. Germline V lookup: CDR1 SGDLS, CDR2 YYNGEE. CDR3 bases: TGTGCCAGCAGCGCCATCCGGGACAGCCTCGACTATGGCTACACCTTC. Translated, it gives CASSAIRDSLDYGYTF.

This clone has only one observation. The chain has TRBV4-3 and TRBJ1-4, with D perhaps TRBD1 (5 bases). This CDR3 is built from 13 residues. Germline CDR1 LGHNA, CDR2 YSLEER. V was cut by 2 bases and J by 8 bases, with 9 bases left in between. CDR3 loop: CASSQRGYEKLFF. In DNA form, the CDR3 reads TGCGCCAGCAGCCAACGGGGGTACGAAAAACTGTTTTTT.

This clone was detected once. The chain has TRBV28 and TRBJ2-7, with D perhaps TRBD1 (5 bases). V was cut by 8 bases and J by 4 bases, with 9 bases left in between. This CDR3 has 11 residues. Looked up from germline, CDR1 is MDHEN and CDR2 is SYDVKM. CDR3 sequence reads: CASFGAYEQYF. In DNA, the CDR3 is TGTGCCAGCTTTGGGGCGTACGAGCAGTACTTC. Filled out from reference TRBV28 and TRBJ2-7, the complete variable domain reads DVKVTQSSRYLVKRTGEKVFLECVQDMDHENMFWYRQDPGLGLRLIYFSYDVKMKEKGDIPEGYSVSREKKERFSLILESASTNQTSMYLCASFGAYEQYFGPGTRLTVT.

The chain carries TRBV28 and TRBJ1-1; tentative D call: TRBD1 (5 bases). CDR3 length: 16 amino acids. With 5 bases removed from V and 4 bases from J, the gap between germline ends came to 20 bases. From germline, CDR1 is MDHEN and CDR2 SYDVKM. The DNA of the CDR3 is TGTGCCAGCAGTATGAATGCCCCCGGGGGTCGCACTGAAGCTTTCTTT. This gives the protein CASSMNAPGGRTEAFF.

The chain links TRBV6-1 to TRBJ1-2; 8 nucleotides match TRBD1. Trimming removed 7 bases from V and 2 bases from J; junction bases left unmatched: 9. The V gene's germline CDR1 is MNHNS and CDR2 SASEGT. This CDR3 is 15 amino acids long. The CDR3 nucleotides read TGTGCCAGCACTCCCAGACAGGGGCAAAACTATGGCTACACCTTC. Encoded protein: CASTPRQGQNYGYTF.

This clone has ten or more counts. The V and J genes are TRBV19 and TRBJ1-4; D not certain. The ends were cut back, 7 bases at V and 1 base at J, with 10 bases in the middle. Per the germline V gene, CDR1 is LNHDA and CDR2 is SQIVND (reference sequence). The CDR3 totals 14 residues. The CDR3: CASMLDVTNEKLFF. CDR3 coding DNA: TGTGCCAGTATGCTGGACGTAACTAATGAAAAACTGTTTTTT. Filled out from reference TRBV19 and TRBJ1-4, the complete variable domain reads DGGITQSPKYLFRKEGQNVTLSCEQNLNHDAMYWYRQDPGQGLRLIYYSQIVNDFQKGDIAEGYSVSREKKESFPLTVTSAQKNPTAFYLCASMLDVTNEKLFFGSGTQLSVL.

This rearrangement joins TRBV5-4 to TRBJ2-5, with D uncertain. V shed 0 bases and J shed 3 bases, with 6 bases lying between them. Germline V gives CDR1 SGHNT, CDR2 YYREEE (reference sequence). CDR3 size: 13 residues. The CDR3 region is CASSLVREETQYF. The CDR3 nucleotides read TGTGCCAGCAGCTTGGTTAGAGAAGAGACCCAGTACTTC.